The entry that follows covers one T cell receptor beta chain sequence. Its specificity is not known. The data are from a study of cytomegalovirus exposure and HLA in healthy donors. Study findings and constraints: A few of the chains that were CMV-associated were confirmed in vitro to be specific for CMV antigens. In the approximately 130 validation repertoires, a later analysis found that first-cohort TCR clusters tended to co-occur.

The CDR3 has 15 amino acids. The germline V gene encodes CDR1 SEHNR and CDR2 FQNEAQ (reference sequence). The V gene end was trimmed by 5 bases and the J gene end by 3 bases; junction bases not matched to a gene: 9. The method was immunoSEQ multiplex PCR; TCRdb's version includes in-frame clones alone and lacks a portion of them. The data contain roughly 180,000 clones, around 86% of them singletons. This chain links TRBV7-9 with TRBJ2-7, with 8 bases that match TRBD2. Material: PBMCs. This clonotype was sampled from a man aged 30 to 45 in good health and CMV-seropositive. Here the CDR3 DNA reads TGTGCCAGCAGCCTTGAGGCGGGGGGACTCTACGAGCAGTACTTC. Encoded protein: CASSLEAGGLYEQYF. Full variable domain (outside the CDR3, taken from reference TRBV7-9 and TRBJ2-7): DTGVSQNPRHKITKRGQNVTFRCDPISEHNRLYWYRQTLGQGPEFLTYFQNEAQLEKSRLLSDRFSAERPKGSFSTLEIQRTEQGDSAMYLCASSLEAGGLYEQYFGPGTRLTVT.